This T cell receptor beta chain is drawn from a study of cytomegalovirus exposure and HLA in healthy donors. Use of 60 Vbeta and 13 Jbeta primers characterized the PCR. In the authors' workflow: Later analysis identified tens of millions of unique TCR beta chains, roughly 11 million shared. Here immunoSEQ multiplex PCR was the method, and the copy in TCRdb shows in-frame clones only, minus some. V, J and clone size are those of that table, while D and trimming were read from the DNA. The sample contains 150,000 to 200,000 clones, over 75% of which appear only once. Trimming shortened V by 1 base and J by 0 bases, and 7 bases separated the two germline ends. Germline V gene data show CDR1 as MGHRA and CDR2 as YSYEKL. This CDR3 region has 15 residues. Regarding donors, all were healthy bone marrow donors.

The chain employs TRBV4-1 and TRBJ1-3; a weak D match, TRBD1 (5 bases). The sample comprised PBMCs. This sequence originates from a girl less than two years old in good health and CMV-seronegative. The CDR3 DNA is TGCGCCAGCAGCCAAGTGGGACTCTCTGGAAACACCATATATTTT. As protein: CASSQVGLSGNTIYF.